A single sample is the source of the 12 T cell receptor beta chains below, sequenced in a study of blood T cell repertoires in COVID-19 (dated by TCRdb to about 2020). To prepare the library, the immunoSEQ multiplex PCR assay was applied. Sourced from immuneACCESS, this table was stored by TCRdb with only in-frame sequences that have V and J called. A share of the clones is absent; for the studies checked, an unresolved V gene accounts for under half, and the remainder has no known explanation. Counted in this sample were 15,000 to 20,000 clones; roughly 90% of them appeared once. Roughly 5.5% of the sample is in the top ten clones. The specimen sequenced was peripheral blood. These receptors originate from a human donor in a cohort sampled during active COVID-19.

V and J are TRBV27 and TRBJ2-7; TRBD2 aligns across 12 bases. Per germline, CDR1 MNHEY and CDR2 SMNVEV (reference sequence). Unmatched junction bases numbered 7, after V lost 5 bases and J lost 2 bases. This CDR3 contains 16 residues. CDR3 region: CASSRPLAGGAYEQYF. The CDR3 coding sequence is TGTGCCAGCAGTAGACCGCTAGCGGGGGGGGCCTACGAGCAGTACTTC.

The chain carries TRBV5-6 and TRBJ2-4; 9 bases map to TRBD2. The CDR3 covers 15 residues. Germline trimming cut 2 bases from V and 3 bases from J; bases unmatched to any gene: 3. Germline V CDR1 and CDR2: SGHDT, YYEEEE. CDR3 bases: TGTGCCAGCAGCTTATTAGCGGGAGACAAAAACATTCAGTACTTC. Its translation is CASSLLAGDKNIQYF.

This rearrangement joins TRBV5-6 to TRBJ2-1; 10 bases map to TRBD2. From germline, CDR1 is SGHDT and CDR2 YYEEEE. CDR3 length: 15 amino acids. J was trimmed by 3 bases and V by 6 bases; bases with no gene match: 6. CDR3: CASTFGLADYNEQFF. As DNA, the CDR3 is TGTGCCAGCACCTTTGGACTAGCGGACTACAATGAGCAGTTCTTC.

This clone came up a few times. The genes are TRBV11-3 and TRBJ1-1; a weak D match, TRBD1 (6 bases). Germline V gene lookup returns CDR1 SGHNT and CDR2 YENEEA. Trimming pared 6 bases from V and 0 bases from J, leaving 8 bases between. This CDR3 spans 13 amino acids. CDR3 amino acids: CASSTGLNTEAFF. The CDR3 DNA is TGTGCCAGCAGTACAGGGTTGAACACTGAAGCTTTCTTT.

The V and J genes are TRBV6-5 and TRBJ1-2; D perhaps matches TRBD1 (6 bases). V shed 8 bases and J shed 4 bases, with 14 bases lying between them. CDR1 and CDR2 from the germline V gene are MNHEY and SVGAGI. There are 13 residues in the CDR3. The CDR3 protein is CASGSGTPYGYTF. DNA of the CDR3: TGTGCCAGCGGGAGTGGGACACCCTATGGCTACACCTTC.

The V gene is TRBV11-3, the J gene TRBJ1-1, with D uncertain. V lost 0 bases and J 2 bases, leaving 7 bases between the germline ends. The CDR3 extends over 14 amino acids. Germline V gives CDR1 SGHNT, CDR2 YENEEA. In DNA, the CDR3 is TGTGCCAGCAGCTTAGATCCTACCAACACTGAAGCTTTCTTT. This sequence encodes CASSLDPTNTEAFF. Supplemented by reference TRBV11-3 and TRBJ1-1, the full variable domain reads EAGVVQSPRYKIIEKKQPVAFWCNPISGHNTLYWYLQNLGQGPELLIRYENEEAVDDSQLPKDRFSAERLKGVDSTLKIQPAELGDSAVYLCASSLDPTNTEAFFGQGTRLTVV.

This clone was detected only a few times. For the CDR3, the DNA is TGCGCCAGCAGCCGCGGACAGGGCTACGAGCAGTACTTC. It yields the protein CASSRGQGYEQYF. The V and J genes are TRBV4-1 and TRBJ2-7; 8 nucleotides line up with TRBD1. Germline V gene sequence: CDR1 MGHRA, CDR2 YSYEKL. There are 13 residues in the CDR3. The V gene end was trimmed by 4 bases and the J gene end by 3 bases; junction bases not matched to a gene: 2.

A few counts support this clone. J is TRBJ2-7 and V is TRBV5-1, with 12 nucleotides matching TRBD2. With 4 bases clipped from V and 1 base from J, the junction kept 3 bases outside the gene matches. This CDR3 has 15 amino acids. Germline V gene data show CDR1 as SGHRS and CDR2 as YFSETQ. CDR3 bases: TGCGCCAGCAGCCTGACTAGCGGGAGATCCTACGAGCAGTACTTC. Its protein is CASSLTSGRSYEQYF.

V is TRBV10-2 and J is TRBJ2-7, with D perhaps matching TRBD2 (6 bases). V dropped 7 bases and J dropped 2 bases, with 15 bases sitting between them. CDR1 is WSHSY and CDR2 is SAAADI in the germline V gene. This CDR3 comprises 14 residues. CDR3 in amino acids: CASTSPGGTYEQYF. The CDR3 DNA reads TGCGCCAGCACAAGTCCGGGCGGGACCTACGAGCAGTACTTC.

The genes are TRBV3-1 (or the pseudogene TRBV3-2) and TRBJ1-6, with 7 bases lining up with TRBD1. CDR1 is LGHDT and CDR2 is YNNKEL in the germline V gene (reference sequence). This CDR3 has 16 residues. After removal of 4 bases from V and 7 bases from J, the junction contained 10 bases not matched to a gene. The CDR3 coding sequence is TGTGCCAGCAGCCCCCGGGTAGGGGGCCCGAATTCACCCCTCCACTTT. Its translation: CASSPRVGGPNSPLHF.

The genes are TRBV7-9 and TRBJ2-5, with 7 nucleotides matching TRBD1. The V segment lost 4 bases and the J segment 1 base; nucleotides outside the gene matches: 6. There are 15 residues in the CDR3. Germline CDR1 is SEHNR and CDR2 is FQNEAQ (reference sequence). The CDR3 is CASSSLQGSQETQYF. The CDR3 region has the DNA TGTGCCAGCAGCTCCCTACAGGGGTCCCAAGAGACCCAGTACTTC.

The rearrangement uses TRBV24-1 and TRBJ2-7; 7 positions match TRBD1. This CDR3 comprises 15 residues. V dropped 4 bases and J dropped 2; count of bases not matched to a gene: 7. CDR1 is KGHDR, CDR2 SFDVKD, per germline. The CDR3 sequence: CATSDTTGMTYEQYF. The CDR3 DNA is TGTGCCACCAGTGACACGACAGGGATGACCTACGAGCAGTACTTC.